This TCR beta chain appears in the sequencing data of a study of tumor-infiltrating lymphocytes in primary liver carcinoma. Findings of the study overall: Tumors had a significantly higher top-250-clone fraction than blood (p = 0.039).

This CDR3 spans 16 amino acids. Germline CDR1 KGHDR, CDR2 SFDVKD. Synthesis of TCR beta cDNA was carried out from around 500 ng total RNA with a constant-region primer. Libraries of TCR beta came from three nested multiplex PCR rounds with slightly modified ARM-PCR. Rounds one and two of PCR, each of roughly 11 cycles, were primed with TRBV1-TRBV30 forward primers and a C-beta reverse primer. TCRdb independently ran MiXCR on the multiplex PCR reads; one entry per CDR3 protein. Altogether some 64,000 distinct CDR3 sequences are present, around 69% being singletons, with the ten largest covering about 40%. Bulk tissue was left unsorted, and RNA and DNA were co-extracted from about 20-30 mg of it. Turning to this clonotype: Its matching antigen is unknown. Its ends do not fully match the called genes, so a read error is possible.

The chain employs TRBV24-1 and TRBJ2-1, with D unclear. This receptor was taken from a man aged 40-49 years with primary liver carcinoma and hepatitis B virus infection. The sample taken for sequencing was liver tumor tissue from sampling region 4. Stated subset: tumor region T4, right-lateral pole. CDR3 residues: CVTSDGTTLSHNEQFF. The CDR3 bases are TGTGTCACCAGTGATGGAACGACATTATCCCACAATGAGCAGTTCTTC.